This paragraph covers one TCR beta chain sequence. No antigen is known for it. This entry comes from a study of cytomegalovirus exposure and HLA in healthy donors. Study-wide results and limits: Presence/absence analyses treated sequencing depth as roughly uniform across donors. In vitro data verified a few CMV-associated chains as specific for CMV antigens.

This PCR relied on a set of 60 Vbeta primers and 13 Jbeta primers. Only in-frame clones appear in the TCRdb table, and some are missing; sequencing was by immunoSEQ multiplex PCR. The sample records approximately 200,000 clones, around 83% being singletons. This CDR3 is 14 amino acids long. CDR1 and CDR2 from the germline V gene are MNHEY and SVGAGI. Sequencing was done on a sample of PBMCs. The receptor comes from a girl between 5 and 17 years old in good health and CMV-seronegative. J is TRBJ2-5 and V is TRBV6-5; D is unresolved. The DNA end is more similar to TRBJ2-7, so the J call may be wrong. This CDR3 is CASTASTAHYEQYF. Written as DNA, the CDR3 is TGTGCCAGCACCGCCTCAACCGCTCATTACGAGCAGTACTTC.